This TCR beta chain was sequenced during a study of blood T cell repertoires in COVID-19. Study summary: Material from acute and convalescent COVID-19 was sourced from the United States, Italy and Spain. T cells, B-cell-depleted T cells, or PBMCs supplied cDNA or gDNA.

This CDR3 is 15 amino acids long. From germline, CDR1 is MDHEN and CDR2 SYDVKM. J was trimmed by 5 bases and V by 2 bases; bases with no gene match: 4. The table came from immunoSEQ multiplex PCR; TCRdb's copy has only in-frame clones and leaves some out. The repertoire consists of around 180,000 clones, with about 80% occurring once and the leading ten covering about 1.5%. V usage is TRBV28 and J usage is TRBJ2-7; 12 nucleotides agree with TRBD2. This receptor was identified in a human donor in a cohort sampled during active COVID-19. The material sequenced was peripheral blood. DNA for the CDR3: TGTGCCAGCAGTTTAGGACTAGCGGGACCGCACGAGCAGTACTTC. Its protein is CASSLGLAGPHEQYF.